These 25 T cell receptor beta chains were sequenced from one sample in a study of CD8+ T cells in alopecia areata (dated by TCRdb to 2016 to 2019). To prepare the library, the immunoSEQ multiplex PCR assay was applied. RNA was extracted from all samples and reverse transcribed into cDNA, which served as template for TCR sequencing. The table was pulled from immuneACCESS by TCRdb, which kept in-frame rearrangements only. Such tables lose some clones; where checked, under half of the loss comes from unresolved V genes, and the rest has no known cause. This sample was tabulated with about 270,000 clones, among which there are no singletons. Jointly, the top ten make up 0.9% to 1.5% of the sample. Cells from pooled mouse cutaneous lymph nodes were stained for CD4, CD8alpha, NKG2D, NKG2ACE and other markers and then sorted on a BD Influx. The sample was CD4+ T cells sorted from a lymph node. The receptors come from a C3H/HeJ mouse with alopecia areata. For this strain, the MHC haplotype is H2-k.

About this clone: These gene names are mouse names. The part of the CDR3 DNA that was read is TGCACCTGCAGTCCACACACCTCTAGTGCAGAA. It translates to CTCSPHTSSAE. The full-length CDR3 reads as CTCSPHTSSAETLYF. The chain uses TRBV1 and TRBJ2-3; D is ambiguous. The read ends 4 residues early relative to the CDR3; the germline J gene fills the gap. CDR1 is NSQYPW, CDR2 LRSPGD, per germline (reference sequence). This CDR3 has 15 residues. V lost 5 bases and J lost 0, with 12 bases in between.

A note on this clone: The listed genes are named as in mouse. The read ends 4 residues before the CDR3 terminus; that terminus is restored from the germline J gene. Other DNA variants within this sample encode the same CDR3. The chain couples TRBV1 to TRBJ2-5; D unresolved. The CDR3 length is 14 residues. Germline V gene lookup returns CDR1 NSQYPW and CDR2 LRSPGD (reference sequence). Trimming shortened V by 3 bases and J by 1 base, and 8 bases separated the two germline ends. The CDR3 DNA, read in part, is TGCACCTGCAGTGCCTTGGGTGACCAAGAC. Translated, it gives CTCSALGDQD. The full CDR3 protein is CTCSALGDQDTQYF. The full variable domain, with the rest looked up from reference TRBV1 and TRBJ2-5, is VTLLEQNPRWRLVPRGQAVNLRCILKNSQYPWMSWYQQDLQKQLQWLFTLRSPGDKEVKSLPGADYLATRVTDTELRLQVANMSQGRTLYCTCSALGDQDTQYFGPGTRLLVL.

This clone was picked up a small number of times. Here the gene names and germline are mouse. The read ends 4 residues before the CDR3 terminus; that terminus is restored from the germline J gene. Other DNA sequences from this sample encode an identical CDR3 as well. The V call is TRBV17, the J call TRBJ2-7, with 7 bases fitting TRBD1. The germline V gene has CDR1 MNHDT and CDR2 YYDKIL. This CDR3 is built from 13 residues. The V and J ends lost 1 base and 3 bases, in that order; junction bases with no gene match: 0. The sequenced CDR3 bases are TGTGCTAGCAGTAGAGGACAGGGCTAT. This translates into CASSRGQGY. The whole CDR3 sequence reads CASSRGQGYEQYF.

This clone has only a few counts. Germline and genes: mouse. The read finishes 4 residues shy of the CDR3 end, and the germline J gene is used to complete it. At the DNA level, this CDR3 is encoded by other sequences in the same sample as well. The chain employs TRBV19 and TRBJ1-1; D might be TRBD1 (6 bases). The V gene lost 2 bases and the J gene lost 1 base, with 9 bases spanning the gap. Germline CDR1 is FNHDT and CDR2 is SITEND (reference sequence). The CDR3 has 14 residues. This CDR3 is CASSISRGNTEVFF. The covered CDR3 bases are TGTGCCAGCAGTATCAGCAGGGGGAACACA.

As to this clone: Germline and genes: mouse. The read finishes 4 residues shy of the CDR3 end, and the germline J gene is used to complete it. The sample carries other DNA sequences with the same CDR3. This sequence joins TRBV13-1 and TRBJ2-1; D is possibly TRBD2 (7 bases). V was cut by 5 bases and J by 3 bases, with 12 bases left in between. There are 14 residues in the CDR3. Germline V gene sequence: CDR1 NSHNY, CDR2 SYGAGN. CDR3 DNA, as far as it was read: TGTGCCAGCAGCTTGGGGGGCCTCTATGCT. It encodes CASSLGGLYA. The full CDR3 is CASSLGGLYAEQFF.

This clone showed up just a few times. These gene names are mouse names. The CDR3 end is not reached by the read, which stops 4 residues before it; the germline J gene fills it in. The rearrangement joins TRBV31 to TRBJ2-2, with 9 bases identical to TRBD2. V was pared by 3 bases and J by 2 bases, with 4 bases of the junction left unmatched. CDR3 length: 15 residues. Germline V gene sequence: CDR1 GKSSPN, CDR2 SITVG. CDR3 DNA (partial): TGTGCCTGGAGGCTGGGGGGGACTAACACCGGG. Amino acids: CAWRLGGTNTG. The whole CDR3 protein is CAWRLGGTNTGQLYF.

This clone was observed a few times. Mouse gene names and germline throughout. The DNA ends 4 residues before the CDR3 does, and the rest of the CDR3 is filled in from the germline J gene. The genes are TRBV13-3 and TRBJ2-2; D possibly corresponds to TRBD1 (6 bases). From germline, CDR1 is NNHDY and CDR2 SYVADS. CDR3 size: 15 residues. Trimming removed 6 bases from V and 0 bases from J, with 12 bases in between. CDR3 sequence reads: CASTGTLANTGQLYF. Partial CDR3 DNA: TGTGCCAGCACGGGGACACTTGCAAACACCGGG.

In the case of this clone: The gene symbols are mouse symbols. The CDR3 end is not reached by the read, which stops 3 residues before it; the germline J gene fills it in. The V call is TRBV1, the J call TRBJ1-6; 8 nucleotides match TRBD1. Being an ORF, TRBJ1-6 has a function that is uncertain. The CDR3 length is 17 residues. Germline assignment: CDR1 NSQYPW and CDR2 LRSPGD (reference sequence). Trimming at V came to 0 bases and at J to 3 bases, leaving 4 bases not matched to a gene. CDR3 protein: CTCSADHGQGYNSPLYF. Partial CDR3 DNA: TGCACCTGCAGTGCAGATCATGGACAGGGCTATAATTCGCCC.

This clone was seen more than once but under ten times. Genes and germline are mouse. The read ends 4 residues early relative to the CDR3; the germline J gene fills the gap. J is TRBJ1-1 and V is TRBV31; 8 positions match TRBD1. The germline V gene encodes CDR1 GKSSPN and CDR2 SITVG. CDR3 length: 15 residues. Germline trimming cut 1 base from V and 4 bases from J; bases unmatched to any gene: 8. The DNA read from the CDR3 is TGTGCCTGGAGTCCCCCCGGACAGGGAGCCACA. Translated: CAWSPPGQGAT. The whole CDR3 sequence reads CAWSPPGQGATEVFF. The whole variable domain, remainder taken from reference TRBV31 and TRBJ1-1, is AQTIHQWPVAEIKAVGSPLSLGCTIKGKSSPNLYWYWQATGGTLQQLFYSITVGQVESVVQLNLSASRPKDDQFILSTEKLLLSHSGFYLCAWSPPGQGATEVFFGKGTRLTVV.

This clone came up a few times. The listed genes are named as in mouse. The CDR3 is CASSHGTGGDTQYF. CDR3 bases read: TGTGCCAGCAGCCACGGGACAGGGGGAGAC. This chain uses TRBV14 with TRBJ2-5; the match to TRBD1 covers 11 bases. The sequence runs out 4 residues before the end of the CDR3; the remainder is reconstructed from the germline J gene. The CDR3 is 14 amino acids. Germline V gene sequence: CDR1 SGHDT, CDR2 FRDEAV. The variable domain in full, with the rest retrieved from reference TRBV14 and TRBJ2-5, is EAGVTQSPRYAVLQEGQAVSFWCDPISGHDTLYWYQQPRDQGPQLLVYFRDEAVIDNSQLPSDRFSAVRPKGTNSTLKIQSAKQGDTATYLCASSHGTGGDTQYFGPGTRLLVL.

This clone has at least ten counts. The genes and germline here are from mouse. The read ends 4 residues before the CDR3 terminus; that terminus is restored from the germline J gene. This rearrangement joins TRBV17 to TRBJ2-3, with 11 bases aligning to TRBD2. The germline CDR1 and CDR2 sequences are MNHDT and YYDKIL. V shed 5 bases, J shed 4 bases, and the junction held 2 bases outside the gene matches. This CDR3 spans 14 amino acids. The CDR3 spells CASSGDWGSETLYF. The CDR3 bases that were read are TGTGCTAGCAGTGGGGACTGGGGGTCAGAA.

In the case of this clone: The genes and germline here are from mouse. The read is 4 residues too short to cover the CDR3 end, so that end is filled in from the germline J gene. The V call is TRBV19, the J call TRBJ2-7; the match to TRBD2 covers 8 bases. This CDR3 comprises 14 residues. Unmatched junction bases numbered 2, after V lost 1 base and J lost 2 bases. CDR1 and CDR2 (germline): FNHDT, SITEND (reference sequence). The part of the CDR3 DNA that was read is TGTGCCAGCAGTATACGGACTGGGCCCTAT. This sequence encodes CASSIRTGPY. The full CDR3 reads CASSIRTGPYEQYF.

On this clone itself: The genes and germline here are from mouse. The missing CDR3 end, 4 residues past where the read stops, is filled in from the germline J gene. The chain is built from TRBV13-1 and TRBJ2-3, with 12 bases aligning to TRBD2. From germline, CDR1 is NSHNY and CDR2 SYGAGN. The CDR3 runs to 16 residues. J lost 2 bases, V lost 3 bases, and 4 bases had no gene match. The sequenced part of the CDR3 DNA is TGTGCCAGCAGTGCAGGACTGGGGGGGATTGCAGAA. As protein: CASSAGLGGIAE. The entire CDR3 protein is CASSAGLGGIAETLYF.

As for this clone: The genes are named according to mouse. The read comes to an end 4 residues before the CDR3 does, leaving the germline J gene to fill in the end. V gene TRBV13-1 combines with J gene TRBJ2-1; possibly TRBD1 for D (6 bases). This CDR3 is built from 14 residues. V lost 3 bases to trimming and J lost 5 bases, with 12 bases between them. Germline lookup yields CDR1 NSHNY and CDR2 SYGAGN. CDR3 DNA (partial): TGTGCCAGCAGTGGCCGGGACAAGAATGCT. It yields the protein CASSGRDKNA. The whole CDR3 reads CASSGRDKNAEQFF.

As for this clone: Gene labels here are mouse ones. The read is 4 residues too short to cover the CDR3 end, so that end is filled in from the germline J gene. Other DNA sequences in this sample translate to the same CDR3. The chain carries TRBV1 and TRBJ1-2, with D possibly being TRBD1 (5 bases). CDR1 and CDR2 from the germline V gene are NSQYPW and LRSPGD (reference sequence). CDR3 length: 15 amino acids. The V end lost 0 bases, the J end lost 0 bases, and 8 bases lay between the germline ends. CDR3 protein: CTCSADTGANSDYTF. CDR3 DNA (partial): TGCACCTGCAGTGCAGATACAGGCGCAAACTCC.

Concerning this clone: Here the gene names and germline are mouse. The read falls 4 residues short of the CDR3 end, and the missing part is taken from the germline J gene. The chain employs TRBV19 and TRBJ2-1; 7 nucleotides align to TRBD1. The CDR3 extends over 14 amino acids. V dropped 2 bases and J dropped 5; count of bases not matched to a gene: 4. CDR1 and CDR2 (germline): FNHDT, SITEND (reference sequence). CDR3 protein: CASSINRGDAEQFF. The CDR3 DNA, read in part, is TGTGCCAGCAGTATCAACAGGGGAGATGCT.

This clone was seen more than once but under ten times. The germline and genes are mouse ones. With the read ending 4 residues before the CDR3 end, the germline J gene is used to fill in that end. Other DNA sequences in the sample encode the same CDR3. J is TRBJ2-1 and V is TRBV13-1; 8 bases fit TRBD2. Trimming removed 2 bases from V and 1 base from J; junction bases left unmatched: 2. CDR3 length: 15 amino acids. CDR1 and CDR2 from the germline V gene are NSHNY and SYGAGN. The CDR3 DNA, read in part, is TGTGCCAGCAGTGAAGGGGGGGGCAACTATGCT. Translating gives CASSEGGGNYA. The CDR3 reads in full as CASSEGGGNYAEQFF.

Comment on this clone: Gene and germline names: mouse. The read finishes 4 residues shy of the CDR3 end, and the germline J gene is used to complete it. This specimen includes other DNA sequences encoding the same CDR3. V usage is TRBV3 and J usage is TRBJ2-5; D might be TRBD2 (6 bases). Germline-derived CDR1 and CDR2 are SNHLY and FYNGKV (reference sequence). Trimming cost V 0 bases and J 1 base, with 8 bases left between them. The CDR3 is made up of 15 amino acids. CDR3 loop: CASSLARGDQDTQYF. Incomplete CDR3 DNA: TGTGCCAGCAGCTTAGCGCGGGGGGACCAAGAC.

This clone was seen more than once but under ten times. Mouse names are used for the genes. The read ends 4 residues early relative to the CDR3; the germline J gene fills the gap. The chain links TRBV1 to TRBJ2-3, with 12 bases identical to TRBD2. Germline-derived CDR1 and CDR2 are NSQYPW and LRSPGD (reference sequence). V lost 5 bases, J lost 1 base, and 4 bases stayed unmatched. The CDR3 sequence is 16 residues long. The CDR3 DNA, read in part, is TGCACCTGCAGTAACCGGGACTGGGGGGGTGCAGAA. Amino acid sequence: CTCSNRDWGGAE. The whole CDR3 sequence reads CTCSNRDWGGAETLYF. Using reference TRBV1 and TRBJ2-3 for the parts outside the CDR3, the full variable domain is VTLLEQNPRWRLVPRGQAVNLRCILKNSQYPWMSWYQQDLQKQLQWLFTLRSPGDKEVKSLPGADYLATRVTDTELRLQVANMSQGRTLYCTCSNRDWGGAETLYFGSGTRLTVL.

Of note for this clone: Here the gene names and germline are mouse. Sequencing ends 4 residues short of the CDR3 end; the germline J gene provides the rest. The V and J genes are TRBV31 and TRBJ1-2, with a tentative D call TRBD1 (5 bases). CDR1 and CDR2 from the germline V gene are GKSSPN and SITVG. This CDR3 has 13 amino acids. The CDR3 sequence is CAWAPGLGVDYTF. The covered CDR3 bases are TGTGCCTGGGCCCCGGGACTGGGGGTC.

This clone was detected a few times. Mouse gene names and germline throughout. The CDR3 here is CASSTGTGGDQDTQYF. Incomplete CDR3 DNA: TGTGCCAGCAGCACAGGGACTGGGGGAGACCAAGAC. The chain couples TRBV3 to TRBJ2-5; 11 bases map to TRBD2. The CDR3 end lies 4 residues beyond the end of the read and is filled in from the germline J gene. The length of the CDR3 is 16 residues. Germline V gene lookup returns CDR1 SNHLY and CDR2 FYNGKV (reference sequence). V was pared by 5 bases and J by 1 base, with 5 bases of the junction left unmatched.

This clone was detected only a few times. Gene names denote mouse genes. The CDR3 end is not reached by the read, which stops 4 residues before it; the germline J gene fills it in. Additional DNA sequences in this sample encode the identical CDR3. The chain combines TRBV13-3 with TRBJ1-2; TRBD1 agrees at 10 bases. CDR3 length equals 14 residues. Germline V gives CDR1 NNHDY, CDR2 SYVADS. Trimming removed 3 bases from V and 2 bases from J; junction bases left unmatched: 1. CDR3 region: CASSGDRGNSDYTF. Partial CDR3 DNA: TGTGCCAGCAGTGGGGACAGGGGCAACTCC.

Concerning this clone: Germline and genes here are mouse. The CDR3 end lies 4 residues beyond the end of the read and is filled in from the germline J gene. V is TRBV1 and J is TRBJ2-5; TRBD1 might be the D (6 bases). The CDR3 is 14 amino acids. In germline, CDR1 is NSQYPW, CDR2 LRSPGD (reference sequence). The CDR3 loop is CTCSAERTEDTQYF. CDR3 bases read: TGCACCTGCAGTGCAGAAAGGACAGAAGAC.

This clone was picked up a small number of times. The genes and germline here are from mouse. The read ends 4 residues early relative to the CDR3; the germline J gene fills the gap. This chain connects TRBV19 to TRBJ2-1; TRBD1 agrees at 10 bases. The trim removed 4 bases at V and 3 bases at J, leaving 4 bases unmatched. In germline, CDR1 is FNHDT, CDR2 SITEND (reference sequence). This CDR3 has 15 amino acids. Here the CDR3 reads CASSFDRGLYAEQFF. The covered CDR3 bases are TGTGCCAGCAGTTTCGACAGGGGGCTCTATGCT.

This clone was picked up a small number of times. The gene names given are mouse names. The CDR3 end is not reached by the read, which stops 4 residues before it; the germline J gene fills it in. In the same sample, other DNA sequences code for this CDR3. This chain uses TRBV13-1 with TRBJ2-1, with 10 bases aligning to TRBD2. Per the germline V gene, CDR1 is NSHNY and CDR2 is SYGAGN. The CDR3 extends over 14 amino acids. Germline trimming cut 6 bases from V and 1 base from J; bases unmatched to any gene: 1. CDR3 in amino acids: CASKDWGNYAEQFF. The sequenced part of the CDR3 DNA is TGTGCCAGCAAGGACTGGGGGAACTATGCT.